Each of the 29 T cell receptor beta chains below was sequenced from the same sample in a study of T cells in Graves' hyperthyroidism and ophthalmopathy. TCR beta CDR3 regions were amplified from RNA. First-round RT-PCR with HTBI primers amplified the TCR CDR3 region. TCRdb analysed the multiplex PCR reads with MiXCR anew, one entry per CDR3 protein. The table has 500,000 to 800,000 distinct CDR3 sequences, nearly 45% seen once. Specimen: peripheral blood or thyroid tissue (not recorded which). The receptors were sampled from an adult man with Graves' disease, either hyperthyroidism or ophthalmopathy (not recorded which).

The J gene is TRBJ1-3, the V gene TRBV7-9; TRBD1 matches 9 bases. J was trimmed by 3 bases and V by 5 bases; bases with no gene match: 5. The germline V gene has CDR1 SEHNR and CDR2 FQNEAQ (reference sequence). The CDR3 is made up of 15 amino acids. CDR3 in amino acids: CASSEGQGIGNTIYF. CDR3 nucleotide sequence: TGTGCCAGCAGCGAAGGACAGGGGATTGGAAACACCATATATTTT. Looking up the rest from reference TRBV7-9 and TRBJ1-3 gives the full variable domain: DTGVSQNPRHKITKRGQNVTFRCDPISEHNRLYWYRQTLGQGPEFLTYFQNEAQLEKSRLLSDRFSAERPKGSFSTLEIQRTEQGDSAMYLCASSEGQGIGNTIYFGEGSWLTVV.

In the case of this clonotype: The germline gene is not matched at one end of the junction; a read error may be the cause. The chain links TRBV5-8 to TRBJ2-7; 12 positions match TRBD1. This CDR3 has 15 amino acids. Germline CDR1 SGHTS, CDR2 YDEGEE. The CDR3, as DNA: TGTGCCAGCAACTTGGTGGGACAGGGGGCTCGCGAGCAGTACTTC. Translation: CASNLVGQGAREQYF.

CDR3 DNA: TGTGCCAGCAGTGACCGGACAGGGCGTTCACCCCTCCACTTT. Residues: CASSDRTGRSPLHF. The chain couples TRBV6-4 to TRBJ1-6; 8 bases are a match to TRBD1. Germline V gene data show CDR1 as MRHNA and CDR2 as SNTAGT. V dropped 2 bases and J dropped 9; count of bases not matched to a gene: 3. The CDR3 contains 14 residues.

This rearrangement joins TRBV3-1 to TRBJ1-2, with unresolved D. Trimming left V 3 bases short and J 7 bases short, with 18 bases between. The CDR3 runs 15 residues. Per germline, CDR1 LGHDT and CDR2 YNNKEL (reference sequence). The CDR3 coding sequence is TGTGCCAGCAGCCATCTCGACCGTCCCGGGAGTGGCTACACCTTC. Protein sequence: CASSHLDRPGSGYTF.

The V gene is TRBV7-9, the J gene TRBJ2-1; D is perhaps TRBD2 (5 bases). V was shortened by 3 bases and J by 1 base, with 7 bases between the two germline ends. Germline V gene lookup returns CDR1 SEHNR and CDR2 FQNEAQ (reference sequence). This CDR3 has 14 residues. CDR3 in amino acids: CASSFGGSYNEQFF. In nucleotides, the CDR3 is TGTGCCAGCAGCTTTGGAGGATCCTACAATGAGCAGTTCTTC.

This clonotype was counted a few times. Here the CDR3 DNA reads TGTGCCAGCAGCTTGGAACAGAAGAACACTGAAGCTTTCTTT. It translates to CASSLEQKNTEAFF. The V and J genes are TRBV7-2 and TRBJ1-1, with D unclear. This CDR3 is 14 amino acids long. Germline V gene sequence: CDR1 SGHTA, CDR2 FQGNSA. The V gene lost 3 bases and the J gene lost 1 base, with 9 bases spanning the gap.

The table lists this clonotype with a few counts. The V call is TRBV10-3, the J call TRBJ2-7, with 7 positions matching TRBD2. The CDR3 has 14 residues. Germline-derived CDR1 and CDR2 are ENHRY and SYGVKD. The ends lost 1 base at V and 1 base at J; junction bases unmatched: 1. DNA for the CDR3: TGTGCCATCAGTGAGTTGGGAGGGTCCTACGAGCAGTACTTC. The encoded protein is CAISELGGSYEQYF.

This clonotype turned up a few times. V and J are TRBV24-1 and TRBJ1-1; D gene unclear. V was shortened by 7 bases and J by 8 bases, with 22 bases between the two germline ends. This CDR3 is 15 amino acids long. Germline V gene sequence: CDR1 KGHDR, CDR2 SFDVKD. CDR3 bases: TGTGCCACCAGGGGGAAGCCAGTCCCCACGGTAGAAGCTTTCTTT. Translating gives CATRGKPVPTVEAFF.

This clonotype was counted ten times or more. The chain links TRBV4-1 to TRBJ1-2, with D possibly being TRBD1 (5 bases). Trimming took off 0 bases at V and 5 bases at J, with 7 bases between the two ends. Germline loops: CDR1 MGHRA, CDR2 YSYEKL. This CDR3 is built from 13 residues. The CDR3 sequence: CASSQDRAYGYTF. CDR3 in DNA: TGCGCCAGCAGCCAAGACAGGGCATATGGCTACACCTTC.

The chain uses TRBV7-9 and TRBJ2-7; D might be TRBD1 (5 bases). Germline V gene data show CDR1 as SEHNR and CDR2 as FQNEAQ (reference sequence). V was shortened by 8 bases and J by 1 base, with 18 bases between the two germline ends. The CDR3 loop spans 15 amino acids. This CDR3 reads CASSPRSGLSYEQYF. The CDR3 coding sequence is TGTGCCAGCTCACCACGGTCAGGGTTATCCTACGAGCAGTACTTC.

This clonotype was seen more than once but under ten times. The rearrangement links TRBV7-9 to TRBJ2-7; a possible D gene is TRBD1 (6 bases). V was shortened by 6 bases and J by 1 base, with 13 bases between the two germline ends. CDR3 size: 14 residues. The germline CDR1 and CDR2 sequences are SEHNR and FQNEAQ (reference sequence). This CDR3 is CASSAAGASYEQYF. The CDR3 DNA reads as TGTGCCAGCAGTGCCGCAGGGGCTTCCTACGAGCAGTACTTC.

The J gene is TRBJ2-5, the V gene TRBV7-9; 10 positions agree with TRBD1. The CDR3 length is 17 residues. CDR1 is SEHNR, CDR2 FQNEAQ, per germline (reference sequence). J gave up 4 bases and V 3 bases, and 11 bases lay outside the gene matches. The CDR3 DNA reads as TGTGCCAGCAGCTTGTTTTGGGGGACAGGGGAGTCAGAGACCCAGTACTTC. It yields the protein CASSLFWGTGESETQYF.

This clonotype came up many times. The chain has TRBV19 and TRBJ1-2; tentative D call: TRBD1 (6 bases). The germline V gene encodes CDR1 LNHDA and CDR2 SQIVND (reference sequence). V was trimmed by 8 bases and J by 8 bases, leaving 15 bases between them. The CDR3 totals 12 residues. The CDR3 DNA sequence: TGTGCCAGTGGACCCACAGGGAAAGGCTACACCTTC. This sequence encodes CASGPTGKGYTF.

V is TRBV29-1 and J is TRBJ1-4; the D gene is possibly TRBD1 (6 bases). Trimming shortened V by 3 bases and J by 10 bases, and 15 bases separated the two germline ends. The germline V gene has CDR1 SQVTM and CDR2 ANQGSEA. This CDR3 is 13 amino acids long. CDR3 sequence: CSVDVGGSGKLFF. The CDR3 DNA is TGCAGCGTTGACGTAGGGGGGTCTGGAAAACTGTTTTTT. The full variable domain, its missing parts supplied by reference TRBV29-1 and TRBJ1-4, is SAVISQKPSRDICQRGTSLTIQCQVDSQVTMMFWYRQQPGQSLTLIATANQGSEATYESGFVIDKFPISRPNLTFSTLTVSNMSPEDSSIYLCSVDVGGSGKLFFGSGTQLSVL.

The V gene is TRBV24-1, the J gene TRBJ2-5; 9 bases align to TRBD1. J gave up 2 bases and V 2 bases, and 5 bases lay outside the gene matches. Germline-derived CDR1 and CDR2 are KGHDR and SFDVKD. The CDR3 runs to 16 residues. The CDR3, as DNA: TGTGCCACCAGTGATTCCGGGACAGGGCCTCAAGAGACCCAGTACTTC. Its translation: CATSDSGTGPQETQYF.

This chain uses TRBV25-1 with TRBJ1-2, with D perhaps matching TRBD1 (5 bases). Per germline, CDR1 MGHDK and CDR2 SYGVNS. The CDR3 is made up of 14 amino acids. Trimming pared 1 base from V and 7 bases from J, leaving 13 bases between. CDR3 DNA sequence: TGTGCCAGCAGTGAATTTAAGGGACCACGTGGCTACACCTTC. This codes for CASSEFKGPRGYTF.

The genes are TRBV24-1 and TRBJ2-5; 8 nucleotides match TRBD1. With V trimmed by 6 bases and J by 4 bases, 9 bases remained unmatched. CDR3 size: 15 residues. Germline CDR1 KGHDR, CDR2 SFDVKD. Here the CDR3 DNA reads TGTGCCACCAGTCCCAGGGGGCAGCTCCGAGAGACCCAGTACTTC. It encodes CATSPRGQLRETQYF.

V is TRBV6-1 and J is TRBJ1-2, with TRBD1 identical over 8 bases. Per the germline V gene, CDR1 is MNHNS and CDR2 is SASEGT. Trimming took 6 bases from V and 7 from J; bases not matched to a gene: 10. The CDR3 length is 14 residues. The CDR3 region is CASSEFQGAGGYTF. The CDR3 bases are TGTGCCAGCAGCGAATTCCAGGGGGCCGGTGGCTACACCTTC.

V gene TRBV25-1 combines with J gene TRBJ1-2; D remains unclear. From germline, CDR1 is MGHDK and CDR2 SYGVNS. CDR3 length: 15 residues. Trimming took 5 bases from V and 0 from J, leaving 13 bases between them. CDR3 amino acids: CASSLIVGANYGYTF. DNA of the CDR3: TGTGCCAGCAGTTTAATTGTGGGAGCTAACTATGGCTACACCTTC.

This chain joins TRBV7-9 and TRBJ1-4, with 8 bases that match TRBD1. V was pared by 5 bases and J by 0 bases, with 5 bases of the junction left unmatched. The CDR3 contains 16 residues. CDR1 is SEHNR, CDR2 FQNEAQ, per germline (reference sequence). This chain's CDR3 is CASSQGQGTTNEKLFF. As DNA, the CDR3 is TGTGCCAGCAGCCAAGGACAGGGAACAACTAATGAAAAACTGTTTTTT.

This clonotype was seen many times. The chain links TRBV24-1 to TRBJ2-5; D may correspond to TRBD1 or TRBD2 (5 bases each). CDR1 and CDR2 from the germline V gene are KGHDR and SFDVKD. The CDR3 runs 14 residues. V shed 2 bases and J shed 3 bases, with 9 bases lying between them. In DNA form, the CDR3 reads TGTGCCACCAGTGATTGGCAGGGAGAAGAGACCCAGTACTTC. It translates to CATSDWQGEETQYF.

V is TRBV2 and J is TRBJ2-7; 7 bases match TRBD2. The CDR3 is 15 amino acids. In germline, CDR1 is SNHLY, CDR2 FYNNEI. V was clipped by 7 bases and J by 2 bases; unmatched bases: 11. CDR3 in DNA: TGTGCCAGCAAACCCCCGGGACTATATGCCTACGAGCAGTACTTC. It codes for CASKPPGLYAYEQYF.

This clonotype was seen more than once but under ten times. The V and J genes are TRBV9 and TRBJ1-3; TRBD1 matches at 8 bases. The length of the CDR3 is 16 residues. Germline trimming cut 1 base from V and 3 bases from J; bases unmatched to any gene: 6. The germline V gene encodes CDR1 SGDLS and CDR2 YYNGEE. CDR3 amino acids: CASSVSGGFGGNTIYF. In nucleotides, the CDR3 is TGTGCCAGCAGCGTATCAGGGGGCTTTGGTGGAAACACCATATATTTT.

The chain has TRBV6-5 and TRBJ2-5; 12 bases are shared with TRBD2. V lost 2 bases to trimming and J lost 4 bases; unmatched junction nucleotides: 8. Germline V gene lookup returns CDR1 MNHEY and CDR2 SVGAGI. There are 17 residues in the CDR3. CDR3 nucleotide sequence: TGTGCCAGCAGTTACCTGGGACTAGCGGGCTCTAGAGAGACCCAGTACTTC. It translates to CASSYLGLAGSRETQYF.

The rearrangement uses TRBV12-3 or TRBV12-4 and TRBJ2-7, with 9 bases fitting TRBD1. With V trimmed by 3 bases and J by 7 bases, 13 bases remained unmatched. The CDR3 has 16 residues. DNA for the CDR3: TGTGCCAGCAGTTTTCGTCCCATACAGGGGGCGCGGGAGCAGTACTTC. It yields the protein CASSFRPIQGAREQYF.

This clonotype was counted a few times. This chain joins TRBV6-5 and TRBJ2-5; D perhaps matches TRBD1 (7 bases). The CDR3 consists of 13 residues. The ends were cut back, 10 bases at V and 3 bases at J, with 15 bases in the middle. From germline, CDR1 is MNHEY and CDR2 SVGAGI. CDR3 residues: CATAEGAEETQYF. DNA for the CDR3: TGTGCCACCGCGGAGGGGGCCGAAGAGACCCAGTACTTC.

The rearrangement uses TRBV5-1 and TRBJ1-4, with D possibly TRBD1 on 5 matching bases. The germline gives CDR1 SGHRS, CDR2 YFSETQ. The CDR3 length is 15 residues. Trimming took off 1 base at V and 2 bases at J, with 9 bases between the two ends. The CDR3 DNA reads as TGCGCCAGCAGCTTGCGGGGGACGACTAATGAAAAACTGTTTTTT. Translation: CASSLRGTTNEKLFF.

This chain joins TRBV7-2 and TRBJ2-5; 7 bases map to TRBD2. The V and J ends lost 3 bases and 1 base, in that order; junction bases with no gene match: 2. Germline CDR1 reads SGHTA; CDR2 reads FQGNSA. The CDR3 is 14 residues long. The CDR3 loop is CASSLGRAQETQYF. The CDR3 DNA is TGTGCCAGCAGCTTGGGGAGGGCCCAAGAGACCCAGTACTTC.

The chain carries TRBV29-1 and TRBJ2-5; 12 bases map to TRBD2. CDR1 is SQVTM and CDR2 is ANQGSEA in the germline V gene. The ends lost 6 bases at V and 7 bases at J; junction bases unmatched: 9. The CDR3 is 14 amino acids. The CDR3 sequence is CSVRTSGAHSTQYF. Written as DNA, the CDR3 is TGCAGCGTCCGGACTAGCGGGGCTCATTCGACCCAGTACTTC.